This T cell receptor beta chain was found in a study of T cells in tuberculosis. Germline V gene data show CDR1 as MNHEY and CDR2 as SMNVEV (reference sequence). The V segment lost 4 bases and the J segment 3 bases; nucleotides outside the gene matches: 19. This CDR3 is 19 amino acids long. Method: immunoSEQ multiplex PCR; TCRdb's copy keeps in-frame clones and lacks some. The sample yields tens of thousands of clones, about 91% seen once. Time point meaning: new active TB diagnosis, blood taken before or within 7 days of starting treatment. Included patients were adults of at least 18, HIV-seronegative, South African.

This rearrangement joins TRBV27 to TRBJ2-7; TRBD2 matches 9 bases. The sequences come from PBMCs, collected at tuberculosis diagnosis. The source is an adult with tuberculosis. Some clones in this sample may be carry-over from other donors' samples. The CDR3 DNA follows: TGTGCCAGCAGTTATCCCCTGTCTCTTCTAGCGGGGTTTTACTACGAGCAGTACTTC. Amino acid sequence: CASSYPLSLLAGFYYEQYF.